The source of this TCR beta chain is a study of T cells in Graves' hyperthyroidism and ophthalmopathy. Study-wide results and limits: With a median lead of about six months before onset, the model predicted ophthalmopathy. Ophthalmopathy and stable hyperthyroidism were told apart by a 13 V-J model. Blood also held most thyroid clonotypes expanded beyond 0.001.

Based on clinical symptoms, serum thyroxine and TRAb, thyroid ultrasound and orbital computed tomography, diagnoses were reached. V was clipped by 7 bases and J by 0 bases, with 19 bases between them. CDR3 length equals 16 residues. In germline, CDR1 is SGHRS, CDR2 YFSETQ. Regarding this clonotype: The antigen remains undetermined.

Amplification of TCR beta CDR3 regions used RNA as the template. TCR CDR3 regions were first amplified by RT-PCR with HTBI primers. In TCRdb, the multiplex PCR reads were re-called with MiXCR into one record per CDR3 protein. The data show 500,000 to 650,000 distinct CDR3 sequences, with 46% seen just once and roughly 45% held by the top ten. The sequenced sample consisted of peripheral blood or thyroid tissue (not recorded which). This TCR was sampled from an adult woman with Graves' disease, either hyperthyroidism or ophthalmopathy (not recorded which). V is TRBV5-1 and J is TRBJ1-1; D is undetermined. CDR3 nucleotides: TGCGCCAGCCGGATGGGGAGGGTGCCGATGAACACTGAAGCTTTCTTT. Protein sequence: CASRMGRVPMNTEAFF.